This T cell receptor (beta chain) was retrieved from a study of CD8+ T cells in alopecia areata. The treatment was: oral pan-JAK inhibitor, 5-10 mg twice daily. Study outcomes and limitations: Throughout tofacitinib, many expanded lesional clones continued to persist in scalp and blood. Among the top 100, expanded CD8+ clones, as well as scalp clonality, were significantly decreased by tofacitinib. Lesional scalp, notably in alopecia totalis/universalis, had clonality above that of normal scalp.

A word on this clone: Its target is not known.

The V gene end was trimmed by 0 bases and the J gene end by 3 bases; junction bases not matched to a gene: 14. The CDR3 loop spans 19 amino acids. CDR1 is SGDLS, CDR2 YYNGEE, per germline. It was cDNA, reverse transcribed from extracted RNA, that served as the sequencing template. Here immunoSEQ multiplex PCR was the method, and the copy in TCRdb shows in-frame clones only, minus some. Among 200,000 to 250,000 clones, over 60% were seen once, and the ten largest hold roughly 1.2%. The chain couples TRBV9 to TRBJ2-5; TRBD2 matches at 10 bases. Source: CD4+ T cells sorted from blood, taken at week 44, from a patient treated with tofacitinib. The source of this sequence is a human donor with alopecia areata. This CDR3 reads CASSVVPSGGAVSEETQYF. CDR3 nucleotide sequence: TGTGCCAGCAGCGTAGTACCCAGCGGGGGGGCCGTGTCAGAAGAGACCCAGTACTTC.